This T cell receptor beta chain is drawn from a study of human T cells and chemical hapten exposure. Documented time point: pre-sensitization, week 0. The sample's treatment: therapeutic diphenylcyclopropenone sensitization with weekly scalp DPC. The germline V gene encodes CDR1 SGHRS and CDR2 YFSETQ. V lost 0 bases and J 0 bases, leaving 13 bases between the germline ends. This CDR3 spans 18 amino acids. In TCRdb, the RACE reads were re-called with MiXCR into one record per CDR3 protein. The profile covers about 51,000 distinct CDR3 sequences, with approximately 8.8% appearing a single time and 11% to 15% taken by the ten largest. This clonotype showed up just a few times.

The clonotype comes from a woman between 40 and 55 years old with alopecia areata. Some clones in this sample may be carry-over from other donors' samples. The material was whole blood, obtained in connection with sensitization to the hapten diphenylcyclopropenone (DPC). This chain uses TRBV5-1 with TRBJ2-6; D is perhaps TRBD1 or TRBD2 (5 bases each). CDR3 protein: CASSLAMRGSSGANVLTF. The CDR3 coding sequence is TGCGCCAGCAGCTTGGCGATGAGGGGCTCCTCTGGGGCCAACGTCCTGACTTTC.